The rows below give T cell receptor beta chains drawn from one sample of a study of CD4 T cells in relation to SARS-CoV-2 and coronaviruses. The method was immunoSEQ multiplex PCR; TCRdb's version includes in-frame clones alone and lacks a portion of them. The data contain roughly 28,000 clones, around 75% of them singletons. The antigens these receptors bind are not known. The sample consisted of CD4+ T cells from PBMCs, cultured in vitro. These receptor sequences come from a human donor in good health. CDR3s leave out the opening cysteine and the closing phenylalanine or tryptophan. D genes are given only for firm matches.

cdr3_aa | d_call | j_call | v_call
ASSSVAGLFTDTQY | TRBD2 | TRBJ2-3 | TRBV7-2
ASSGYAGEQY | . | TRBJ2-7 | TRBV9
ASSESRGSTGNTIY | . | TRBJ1-3 | TRBV10-2
AINPGDRAHGYT | TRBD1 | TRBJ1-2 | TRBV10-3
ASSRRDIRNGNTIY | . | TRBJ1-3 | TRBV19
ASSQWDSYGYT | TRBD1 | TRBJ1-2 | TRBV14
ASSITGGSNYEQY | TRBD1 | TRBJ2-7 | TRBV19
ASSNSGQGFSFGYT | TRBD1 | TRBJ1-2 | TRBV19
ASSQAVLTGELF | . | TRBJ2-2 | TRBV3-1/TRBV3-2
ASSAQGGNEQF | . | TRBJ2-1 | TRBV12-5
ASSTTLAGDSYEQY | TRBD2 | TRBJ2-7 | TRBV19
ATPLTGDGGYT | TRBD1 | TRBJ1-2 | TRBV7-9
ASSQGRPGGNQPQH | . | TRBJ1-5 | TRBV5-5
ASSEGSSNQPQH | . | TRBJ1-5 | TRBV6-1
ASSQDLAGLGNEQF | . | TRBJ2-1 | TRBV4-2
TSSQVPGSAGTPFRVDNVLT | . | TRBJ2-6 | TRBV1
ASSRDRDEQY | . | TRBJ2-7 | TRBV2
ASSLDQGEGGYT | TRBD1 | TRBJ1-2 | TRBV11-2